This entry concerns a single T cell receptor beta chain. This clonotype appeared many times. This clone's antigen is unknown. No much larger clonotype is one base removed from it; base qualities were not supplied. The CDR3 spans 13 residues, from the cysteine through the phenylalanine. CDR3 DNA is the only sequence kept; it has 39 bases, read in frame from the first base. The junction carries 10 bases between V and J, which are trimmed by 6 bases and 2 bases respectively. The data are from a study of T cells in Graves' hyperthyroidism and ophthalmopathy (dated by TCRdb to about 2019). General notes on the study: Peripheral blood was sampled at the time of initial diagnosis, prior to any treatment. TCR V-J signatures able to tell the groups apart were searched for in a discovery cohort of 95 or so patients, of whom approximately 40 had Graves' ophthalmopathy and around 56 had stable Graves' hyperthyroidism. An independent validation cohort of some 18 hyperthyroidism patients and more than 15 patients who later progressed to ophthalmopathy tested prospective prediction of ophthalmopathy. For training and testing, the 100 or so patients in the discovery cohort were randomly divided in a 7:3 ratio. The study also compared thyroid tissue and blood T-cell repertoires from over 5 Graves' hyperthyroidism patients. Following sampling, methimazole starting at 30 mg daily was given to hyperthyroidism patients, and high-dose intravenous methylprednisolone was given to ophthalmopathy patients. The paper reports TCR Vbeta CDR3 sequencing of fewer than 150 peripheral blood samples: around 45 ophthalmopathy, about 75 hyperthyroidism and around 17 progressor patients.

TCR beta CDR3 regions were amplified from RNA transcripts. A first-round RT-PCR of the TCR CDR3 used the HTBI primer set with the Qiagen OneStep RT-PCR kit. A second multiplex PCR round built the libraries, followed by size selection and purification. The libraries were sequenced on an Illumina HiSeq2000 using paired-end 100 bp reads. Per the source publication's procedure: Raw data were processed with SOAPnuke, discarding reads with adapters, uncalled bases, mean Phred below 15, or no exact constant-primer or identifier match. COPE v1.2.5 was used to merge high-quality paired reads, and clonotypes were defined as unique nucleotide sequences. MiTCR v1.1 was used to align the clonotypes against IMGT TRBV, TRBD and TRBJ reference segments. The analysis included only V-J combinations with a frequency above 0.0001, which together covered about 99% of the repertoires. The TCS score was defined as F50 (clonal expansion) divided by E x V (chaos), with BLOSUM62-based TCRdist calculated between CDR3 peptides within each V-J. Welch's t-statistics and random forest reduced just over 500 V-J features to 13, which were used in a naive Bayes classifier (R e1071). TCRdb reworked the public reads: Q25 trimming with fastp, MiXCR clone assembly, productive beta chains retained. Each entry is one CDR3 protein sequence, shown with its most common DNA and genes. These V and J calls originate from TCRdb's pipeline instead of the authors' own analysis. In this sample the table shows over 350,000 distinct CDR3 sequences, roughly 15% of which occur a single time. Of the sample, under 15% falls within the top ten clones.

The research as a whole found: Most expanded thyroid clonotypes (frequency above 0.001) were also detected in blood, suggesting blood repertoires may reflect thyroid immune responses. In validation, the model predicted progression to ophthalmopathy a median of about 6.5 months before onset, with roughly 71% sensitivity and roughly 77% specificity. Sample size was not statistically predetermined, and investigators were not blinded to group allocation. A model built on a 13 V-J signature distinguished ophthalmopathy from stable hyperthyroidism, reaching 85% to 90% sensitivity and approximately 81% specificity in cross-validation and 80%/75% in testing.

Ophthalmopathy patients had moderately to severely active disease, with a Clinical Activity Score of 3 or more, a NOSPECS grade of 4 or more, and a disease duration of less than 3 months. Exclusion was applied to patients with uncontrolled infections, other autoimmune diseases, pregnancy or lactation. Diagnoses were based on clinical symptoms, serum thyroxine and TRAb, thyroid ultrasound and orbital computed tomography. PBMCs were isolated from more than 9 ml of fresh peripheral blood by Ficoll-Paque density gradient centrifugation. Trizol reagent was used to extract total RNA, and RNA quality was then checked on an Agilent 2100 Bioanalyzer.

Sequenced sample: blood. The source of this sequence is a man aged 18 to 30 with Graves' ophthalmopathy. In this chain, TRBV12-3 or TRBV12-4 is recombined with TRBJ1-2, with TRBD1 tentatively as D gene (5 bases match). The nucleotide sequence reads TGTGCCAGCAGAACCGGGGGAAACTATGGCTACACCTTC. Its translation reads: CASRTGGNYGYTF.